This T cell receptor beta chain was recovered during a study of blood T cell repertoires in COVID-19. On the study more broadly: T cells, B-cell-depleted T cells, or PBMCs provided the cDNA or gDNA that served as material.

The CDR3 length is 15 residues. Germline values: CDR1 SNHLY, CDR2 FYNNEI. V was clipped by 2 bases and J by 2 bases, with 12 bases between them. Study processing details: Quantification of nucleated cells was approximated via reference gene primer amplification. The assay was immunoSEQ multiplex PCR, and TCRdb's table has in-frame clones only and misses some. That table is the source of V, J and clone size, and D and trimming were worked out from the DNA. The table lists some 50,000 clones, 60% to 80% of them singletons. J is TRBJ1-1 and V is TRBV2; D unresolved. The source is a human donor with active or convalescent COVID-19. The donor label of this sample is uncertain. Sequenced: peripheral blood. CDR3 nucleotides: TGTGCCAGCAGTGAAATGGGAGGCCGAAACACTGAAGCTTTCTTT. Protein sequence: CASSEMGGRNTEAFF.